This entry lists 23 T cell receptor beta chains sequenced from one sample in a study of cytomegalovirus exposure and HLA in healthy donors. Primers for the PCR totalled 60 Vbeta and 13 Jbeta. Some clones are missing from TCRdb's copy, which holds only in-frame ones; the method was immunoSEQ multiplex PCR. The data show fewer than 90,000 clones, with roughly 79% seen just once and 1.4% held by the top ten. Sequencing input: PBMCs. These receptors were collected from a male donor in good health and CMV-seronegative.

This sequence joins TRBV14 and TRBJ2-5; TRBD1 might be the D (6 bases). CDR1 and CDR2 from the germline V gene are SGHDN and FVKESK. The CDR3 spans 14 residues. Trimming took off 0 bases at V and 9 bases at J, with 14 bases between the two ends. DNA for the CDR3: TGTGCCAGCAGCCAAGACAGGGGTGGATTGGCCCAGTACTTC. Residues: CASSQDRGGLAQYF.

The chain combines TRBV27 with TRBJ2-7; TRBD1 matches 7 bases. V gave up 7 bases and J gave up 4 bases; unmatched junction bases: 10. This CDR3 region has 14 residues. Germline V gives CDR1 MNHEY, CDR2 SMNVEV (reference sequence). In DNA, the CDR3 is TGTGCCAGCACAGACAGGGATGGCGGGTACGAGCAGTACTTC. It encodes CASTDRDGGYEQYF.

This clone was seen only a few times. V is TRBV5-1 and J is TRBJ2-7; the match to TRBD2 covers 8 bases. CDR3 length: 16 amino acids. V shed 3 bases and J 1 base; nucleotides not matched to a gene: 9. Per the germline V gene, CDR1 is SGHRS and CDR2 is YFSETQ. CDR3 sequence (DNA): TGCGCCAGCAGCTGGACCCTCGCGGGAGGTTCCTACGAGCAGTACTTC. It codes for CASSWTLAGGSYEQYF. The full variable domain, with the rest looked up from reference TRBV5-1 and TRBJ2-7, is KAGVTQTPRYLIKTRGQQVTLSCSPISGHRSVSWYQQTPGQGLQFLFEYFSETQRNKGNFPGRFSGRQFSNSRSEMNVSTLELGDSALYLCASSWTLAGGSYEQYFGPGTRLTVT.

This chain links TRBV14 with TRBJ2-1; TRBD1 might be the D (6 bases). The CDR3 runs to 18 residues. The V and J ends lost 1 base and 0 bases respectively, with 16 bases between them. Per germline, CDR1 SGHDN and CDR2 FVKESK. The CDR3 is CASSQAVYTGSSYNEQFF. The CDR3 DNA sequence: TGTGCCAGCAGCCAAGCGGTCTATACAGGGAGCTCCTACAATGAGCAGTTCTTC.

The rearrangement joins TRBV28 to TRBJ1-2, with 9 bases lining up with TRBD1. Germline assignment: CDR1 MDHEN and CDR2 SYDVKM. The V gene end was trimmed by 7 bases and the J gene end by 5 bases; junction bases not matched to a gene: 5. The CDR3 length is 13 residues. CDR3: CASKWTGVYGYTF. The CDR3 DNA reads as TGTGCCAGCAAGTGGACAGGGGTATATGGCTACACCTTC.

The chain joins TRBV15 to TRBJ2-1; D unresolved. CDR1 is LNHNV and CDR2 is YYDKDF in the germline V gene (reference sequence). The CDR3 runs to 14 residues. Trimming took 3 bases from V and 8 from J, leaving 14 bases between them. CDR3 bases: TGTGCCACCAGCAGTAGCCCTTCACGGGATGAGCAGTTCTTC. This gives the protein CATSSSPSRDEQFF.

This chain uses TRBV4-3 with TRBJ2-6; D call uncertain. The CDR3 extends over 17 amino acids. With 0 bases removed from V and 0 bases from J, the gap between germline ends came to 9 bases. The germline V gene encodes CDR1 LGHNA and CDR2 YSLEER. CDR3 loop: CASSQDRAVSGANVLTF. CDR3 in DNA: TGCGCCAGCAGCCAAGATCGCGCCGTCTCTGGGGCCAACGTCCTGACTTTC.

This clone was counted between two and nine times. This chain joins TRBV4-3 and TRBJ1-5; unclear D gene. The V gene's germline CDR1 is LGHNA and CDR2 YSLEER. The CDR3 sequence is 16 residues long. V shed 0 bases and J shed 4 bases, with 13 bases lying between them. CDR3 in DNA: TGCGCCAGCAGCCAAGATCATGGTAGGACTAATCAGCCCCAGCATTTT. Its translation: CASSQDHGRTNQPQHF.

This clone was seen a handful of times. The chain couples TRBV19 to TRBJ1-6, with a weak D call TRBD1 (6 bases). CDR1 and CDR2 from the germline V gene are LNHDA and SQIVND (reference sequence). The CDR3 has 14 residues. The V gene lost 5 bases and the J gene lost 8 bases, with 13 bases spanning the gap. As DNA, the CDR3 is TGTGCCAGTAGTTCGGACAGTTGGTATTCACCCCTCCACTTT. Its translation: CASSSDSWYSPLHF. Full variable domain (rest looked up from reference TRBV19 and TRBJ1-6): DGGITQSPKYLFRKEGQNVTLSCEQNLNHDAMYWYRQDPGQGLRLIYYSQIVNDFQKGDIAEGYSVSREKKESFPLTVTSAQKNPTAFYLCASSSDSWYSPLHFGNGTRLTVT.

This chain links TRBV5-6 with TRBJ2-7; D is ambiguous. From germline, CDR1 is SGHDT and CDR2 YYEEEE. The CDR3 is made up of 15 amino acids. V was trimmed by 1 base and J by 0 bases, leaving 11 bases between them. The CDR3 region is CASSLSGRLSYEQYF. The CDR3 bases are TGTGCCAGCAGCTTGTCAGGCCGGCTCTCCTACGAGCAGTACTTC. The complete variable domain, with remaining parts taken from reference TRBV5-6 and TRBJ2-7, reads DAGVTQSPTHLIKTRGQQVTLRCSPKSGHDTVSWYQQALGQGPQFIFQYYEEEERQRGNFPDRFSGHQFPNYSSELNVNALLLGDSALYLCASSLSGRLSYEQYFGPGTRLTVT.

This chain joins TRBV7-2 and TRBJ1-5, with D possibly being TRBD1 (6 bases). This CDR3 has 13 residues. Germline CDR1 reads SGHTA; CDR2 reads FQGNSA. V shed 5 bases and J shed 7 bases, with 12 bases lying between them. The CDR3 sequence is CASSIRGQQPQHF. The CDR3 DNA sequence: TGTGCCAGCAGCATCAGGGGTCAACAGCCCCAGCATTTT.

This chain uses TRBV2 with TRBJ2-6; 10 bases line up with TRBD1. The CDR3 has 12 amino acids. Germline CDR1 is SNHLY and CDR2 is FYNNEI. Trimming took 9 bases from V and 13 from J; bases not matched to a gene: 6. CDR3 sequence reads: CASRQGAEVLTF. The CDR3 DNA reads TGTGCCAGTAGACAGGGGGCAGAGGTCCTGACTTTC.

A few counts support this clone. This chain joins TRBV10-3 and TRBJ1-1; TRBD1 matches 7 bases. This CDR3 is 13 amino acids long. Germline assignment: CDR1 ENHRY and CDR2 SYGVKD. J gave up 6 bases and V 6 bases, and 7 bases lay outside the gene matches. The chain's CDR3 is CAIRGDREPEAFF. CDR3 nucleotides: TGTGCCATCAGGGGAGACAGGGAACCTGAAGCTTTCTTT.

This chain joins TRBV6-4 and TRBJ2-5; 7 bases are a match to TRBD2. Germline V gene lookup returns CDR1 MRHNA and CDR2 SNTAGT. V shed 6 bases and J 1 base; nucleotides not matched to a gene: 14. The CDR3 spans 17 residues. The CDR3 DNA sequence: TGTGCCAGCAGGCCTGTCGTCGCGGCTAGCGGCCAAGAGACCCAGTACTTC. It is translated as CASRPVVAASGQETQYF.

This clone was recorded a few times. This chain uses TRBV7-2 with TRBJ1-2; D gene unclear. The length of the CDR3 is 15 residues. Trimming shortened V by 4 bases and J by 4 bases, and 16 bases separated the two germline ends. Germline values: CDR1 SGHTA, CDR2 FQGNSA. CDR3 DNA: TGTGCCAGCAGCTATCTCACCCTCGGGATCTATGGCTACACCTTC. This gives the protein CASSYLTLGIYGYTF.

V usage is TRBV2 and J usage is TRBJ2-7; D gene unclear. The V end lost 4 bases, the J end lost 6 bases, and 13 bases lay between the germline ends. CDR1 is SNHLY and CDR2 is FYNNEI in the germline V gene. The CDR3 has 13 amino acids. The CDR3 DNA is TGTGCCAGCAGTGCCGACTCGCTCAGCGAGCAGTACTTC. Encoded protein: CASSADSLSEQYF.

This clone was detected only a few times. V usage is TRBV11-2 and J usage is TRBJ2-7; D gene uncertain. Germline CDR1 reads SGHAT; CDR2 reads FQNNGV. V lost 0 bases and J lost 0, with 12 bases in between. The CDR3 has 16 amino acids. The CDR3 sequence is CASSLEWYLSSYEQYF. For the CDR3, the DNA is TGTGCCAGCAGCTTAGAATGGTATCTTAGCTCCTACGAGCAGTACTTC.

This chain uses TRBV28 with TRBJ1-2; 7 bases map to TRBD1. J gave up 7 bases and V 4 bases, and 24 bases lay outside the gene matches. The length of the CDR3 is 19 residues. From germline, CDR1 is MDHEN and CDR2 SYDVKM. The CDR3 nucleotides are TGTGCCAGCAGTTCGGGCCAGAAGATCATAGACAGGGTCCTGAGTGGCTACACCTTC. Protein product: CASSSGQKIIDRVLSGYTF.

The chain links TRBV5-4 to TRBJ1-2; TRBD1 is a possible D gene (6 bases). This CDR3 has 16 amino acids. Germline CDR1 is SGHNT and CDR2 is YYREEE (reference sequence). Trimming took 4 bases from V and 1 from J, leaving 17 bases between them. In nucleotides, the CDR3 is TGTGCCAGCAGCAGGAGTACAGGGCCGAATAACTATGGCTACACCTTC. Residues: CASSRSTGPNNYGYTF.

The V gene is TRBV25-1, the J gene TRBJ1-1; D possibly corresponds to TRBD1 (5 bases). The CDR3 covers 15 residues. Trimming removed 3 bases at V and 4 bases at J, with 15 bases between. Germline loops: CDR1 MGHDK, CDR2 SYGVNS. The CDR3 reads CASSEGGGWGTEAFF. The CDR3 DNA sequence: TGTGCCAGCAGTGAGGGGGGAGGGTGGGGCACTGAAGCTTTCTTT.

The rearrangement joins TRBV6-5 to TRBJ1-2; a possible D gene is TRBD1 (5 bases). The CDR3 is 13 residues long. Germline assignment: CDR1 MNHEY and CDR2 SVGAGI. V lost 6 bases and J lost 3, with 11 bases in between. Here the CDR3 reads CASSPGFYYGYTF. In nucleotides, the CDR3 is TGTGCCAGCAGCCCAGGGTTTTACTATGGCTACACCTTC.

The V and J genes are TRBV7-9 and TRBJ1-2; 7 nucleotides match TRBD1. The CDR3 spans 15 residues. The trim removed 3 bases at V and 2 bases at J, leaving 6 bases unmatched. Germline V CDR1 and CDR2: SEHNR, FQNEAQ (reference sequence). CDR3 DNA sequence: TGTGCCAGCAGCTTGCAGGGACAGATGAACTATGGCTACACCTTC. Its translation: CASSLQGQMNYGYTF.

This clone showed up just a few times. The V gene is TRBV10-3, the J gene TRBJ1-1, with D hard to call. There are 16 residues in the CDR3. Deletions cut 3 bases from V and 3 bases from J, with 17 bases between. CDR1 ENHRY and CDR2 SYGVKD come from the germline V gene. CDR3 amino acids: CAISDVGEGVHTEAFF. CDR3 in DNA: TGTGCCATCAGTGATGTCGGGGAGGGAGTACACACTGAAGCTTTCTTT.